Shown below are 17 T cell receptor beta chains from a single sample sequenced in a study of OX40 agonist ivuxolimab in advanced cancers. Assay: immunoSEQ multiplex PCR; the TCRdb copy retains only in-frame clones and omits some. The repertoire holds tens of thousands of clones, 80% to 90% seen once, with about 12% in the top ten. The specimen comprised CD4+ or CD8+ T cells sorted from blood, sampled in a trial of the OX40 agonist ivuxolimab. Receptors originate from an adult with an advanced solid tumor such as melanoma, head and neck, liver or kidney cancer.

The V call is TRBV25-1, the J call TRBJ1-2; D not resolved. Trimming left V 1 base short and J 3 bases short, with 9 bases between. The CDR3 consists of 14 residues. From germline, CDR1 is MGHDK and CDR2 SYGVNS. CDR3 sequence reads: CASSELGTDYGYTF. CDR3 nucleotides: TGTGCCAGCAGTGAATTAGGCACAGACTATGGCTACACCTTC.

V is TRBV6-6 and J is TRBJ2-1; possible D gene TRBD2, 7 bases. Per germline, CDR1 MNHNY and CDR2 SVGAGI (reference sequence). This CDR3 has 14 residues. Trimming pared 4 bases from V and 7 bases from J, leaving 14 bases between. The CDR3, as DNA: TGTGCCAGCAGTTCGTTTAGGGGGGGTAATGAGCAGTTCTTC. This encodes CASSSFRGGNEQFF.

V usage is TRBV9 and J usage is TRBJ2-1; D ambiguous. V was pared by 4 bases and J by 7 bases, with 15 bases between. This CDR3 has 14 residues. Germline V CDR1 and CDR2: SGDLS, YYNGEE. The DNA of the CDR3 is TGTGCCAGCAGCCTTTCGGGCCTAGGGAATGAGCAGTTCTTC. It specifies CASSLSGLGNEQFF.

The genes are TRBV9 and TRBJ1-2, with a weak D call TRBD1 (5 bases). This CDR3 region has 13 residues. Germline CDR1 reads SGDLS; CDR2 reads YYNGEE. The V end was cut by 4 bases, the J end by 10 bases, with 17 bases between. This chain's CDR3 is CASSRGTDRDYTF. The CDR3 nucleotides are TGTGCCAGCAGCCGTGGGACGGACCGAGACTACACCTTC. The whole variable domain, remainder taken from reference TRBV9 and TRBJ1-2, is DSGVTQTPKHLITATGQRVTLRCSPRSGDLSVYWYQQSLDQGLQFLIQYYNGEERAKGNILERFSAQQFPDLHSELNLSSLELGDSALYFCASSRGTDRDYTFGSGTRLTVV.

The gene calls are TRBV19 and TRBJ2-3; D uncertain. Germline CDR1 reads LNHDA; CDR2 reads SQIVND (reference sequence). The CDR3 has 15 residues. Trimming left V 9 bases short and J 2 bases short, with 18 bases between. CDR3 in amino acids: CASPPLPSLTDTQYF. Written as DNA, the CDR3 is TGTGCCAGCCCCCCCTTGCCCTCCCTCACAGATACGCAGTATTTT.

The V call is TRBV5-1, the J call TRBJ2-1; D ambiguous. The germline gives CDR1 SGHRS, CDR2 YFSETQ. Trimming took 7 bases from V and 13 from J, leaving 21 bases between them. This CDR3 is built from 13 residues. CDR3 protein: CASSRFSGSEQFF. The DNA for the CDR3 is TGCGCCAGCTCACGTTTCTCCGGGTCCGAACAGTTCTTC. The variable domain in full, with the rest retrieved from reference TRBV5-1 and TRBJ2-1, is KAGVTQTPRYLIKTRGQQVTLSCSPISGHRSVSWYQQTPGQGLQFLFEYFSETQRNKGNFPGRFSGRQFSNSRSEMNVSTLELGDSALYLCASSRFSGSEQFFGPGTRLTVL.

V and J are TRBV9 and TRBJ2-3, with TRBD2 matching over 13 bases. The CDR3 sequence is 16 residues long. CDR1 is SGDLS and CDR2 is YYNGEE in the germline V gene. V shed 3 bases and J 5 bases; nucleotides not matched to a gene: 6. CDR3 bases: TGTGCCAGCAGCGCCAGGACTAGCGGGAGAAAAGATACGCAGTATTTT. It is translated as CASSARTSGRKDTQYF.

The chain recombines TRBV2 with TRBJ2-7, with a weak D call TRBD1 (6 bases). Trimming shortened V by 6 bases and J by 5 bases, and 23 bases separated the two germline ends. Germline values: CDR1 SNHLY, CDR2 FYNNEI. The CDR3 totals 16 residues. The CDR3 loop reads CASRTLLIQGRHEQYF. As DNA, the CDR3 is TGTGCCAGCAGGACCCTCCTCATACAGGGACGCCACGAGCAGTACTTC.

The chain combines TRBV9 with TRBJ2-1; 7 positions agree with TRBD2. Losses at the gene ends were 4 bases for V and 2 bases for J; bases not matched to a gene: 6. The CDR3 extends over 15 amino acids. The germline CDR1 and CDR2 sequences are SGDLS and YYNGEE. Written as DNA, the CDR3 is TGTGCCAGCAGCCCAAGCGGGACCGCCTACAATGAGCAGTTCTTC. This sequence encodes CASSPSGTAYNEQFF.

This clone was seen only a few times. This sequence joins TRBV9 and TRBJ1-3; D gene unclear. Germline CDR1 and CDR2: SGDLS and YYNGEE. The CDR3 extends over 17 amino acids. V lost 4 bases to trimming and J lost 0 bases, with 17 bases between them. CDR3 protein: CASSPGGSGISGNTIYF. CDR3 nucleotides: TGTGCCAGCAGCCCCGGCGGTTCTGGAATCTCTGGAAACACCATATATTTT. The full variable domain, rest sourced from reference TRBV9 and TRBJ1-3, is DSGVTQTPKHLITATGQRVTLRCSPRSGDLSVYWYQQSLDQGLQFLIQYYNGEERAKGNILERFSAQQFPDLHSELNLSSLELGDSALYFCASSPGGSGISGNTIYFGEGSWLTVV.

This clone is a singleton in its sample. The chain combines TRBV28 with TRBJ1-1, with D uncertain. V was pared by 2 bases and J by 1 base, with 2 bases between. The germline V gene has CDR1 MDHEN and CDR2 SYDVKM. This CDR3 region has 12 residues. The CDR3 DNA is TGTGCCAGCAGTTTACGGAACACTGAAGCTTTCTTT. This encodes CASSLRNTEAFF.

J is TRBJ1-2 and V is TRBV4-1; D is unresolved. The germline V and J ends were trimmed by 0 bases and 4 bases, with 9 bases remaining between them. Germline lookup yields CDR1 MGHRA and CDR2 YSYEKL. The CDR3 sequence is 14 residues long. The CDR3 nucleotides are TGCGCCAGCAGCCAAGAGGGTAGTCTCTATGGCTACACCTTC. As protein: CASSQEGSLYGYTF.

The chain recombines TRBV6-5 with TRBJ1-1; the D gene is possibly TRBD1 (5 bases). Looked up from germline, CDR1 is MNHEY and CDR2 is SVGAGI. Trimming removed 7 bases from V and 1 base from J, with 13 bases in between. CDR3 length: 14 residues. The CDR3 loop is CASTGGSTNTEAFF. Written as DNA, the CDR3 is TGTGCCAGCACCGGGGGGAGCACGAACACTGAAGCTTTCTTT.

The chain recombines TRBV28 with TRBJ2-6; D may be TRBD1 (5 bases). V was pared by 6 bases and J by 4 bases, with 13 bases between. The CDR3 is made up of 15 amino acids. CDR1 and CDR2 from the germline V gene are MDHEN and SYDVKM. CDR3 DNA: TGTGCCAGCAGGTCCCAGGGCTCCGGGGCCAACGTCCTGACTTTC. Its translation: CASRSQGSGANVLTF.

The chain is built from TRBV9 and TRBJ1-1; no clear D. The germline V gene has CDR1 SGDLS and CDR2 YYNGEE. V was shortened by 3 bases and J by 4 bases, with 16 bases between the two germline ends. There are 15 residues in the CDR3. The CDR3 DNA is TGTGCCAGCAGCGCTAACGGAGGGAGGGCCACTGAAGCTTTCTTT. Translated, it gives CASSANGGRATEAFF.

The chain couples TRBV23-1 to TRBJ2-1; D is undetermined. TRBV23-1 is an ORF; its function is uncertain. The CDR3 has 18 amino acids. V dropped 3 bases and J dropped 0 bases, with 18 bases sitting between them. CDR3 region: CASSHPTALPTSYNEQFF. The CDR3 DNA reads TGCGCCAGCAGTCATCCTACAGCTTTACCTACCTCCTACAATGAGCAGTTCTTC.

The V gene is TRBV9, the J gene TRBJ2-3, with 10 bases fitting TRBD1. V gave up 4 bases and J gave up 1 base; unmatched junction bases: 6. This CDR3 has 16 amino acids. Looked up from germline, CDR1 is SGDLS and CDR2 is YYNGEE. The CDR3 loop is CASSPGQGIRTDTQYF. In nucleotides, the CDR3 is TGTGCCAGCAGCCCGGGACAGGGGATTCGCACAGATACGCAGTATTTT.